This TCR beta chain was identified during a study of early T cells in non-severe SARS-CoV-2 infection. Study as a whole: With bulk RNA from unsorted whole blood as input, sequencing yielded unpaired chains.

Study-wide findings and caveats: The VDJdb matching leaned toward anti-spike CD8 responses and overlooked private and CD4 specificities.

Concerning this clonotype: The antigen is undetermined. At one end, the junction sequence differs from germline, possibly due to a read error.

TCRdb re-called the 5' RACE reads through MiXCR, storing one row per CDR3 protein. Of some 96,000 distinct CDR3 sequences listed, more than 12% are singletons. The sample was whole blood. This receptor was identified in an adult who was a healthcare worker with PCR-confirmed SARS-CoV-2 infection or an uninfected control (not recorded which).

The CDR3 is CSAGEGLYEKLFF. CDR3 nucleotide sequence: TGCAGTGCTGGAGAGGGTTTATATGAAAAACTGTTTTTT. The rearrangement joins TRBV20-1 to TRBJ1-4; D gene ambiguous. The CDR3 runs to 13 residues. The germline V gene has CDR1 DFQATT and CDR2 SNEGSKA (reference sequence).